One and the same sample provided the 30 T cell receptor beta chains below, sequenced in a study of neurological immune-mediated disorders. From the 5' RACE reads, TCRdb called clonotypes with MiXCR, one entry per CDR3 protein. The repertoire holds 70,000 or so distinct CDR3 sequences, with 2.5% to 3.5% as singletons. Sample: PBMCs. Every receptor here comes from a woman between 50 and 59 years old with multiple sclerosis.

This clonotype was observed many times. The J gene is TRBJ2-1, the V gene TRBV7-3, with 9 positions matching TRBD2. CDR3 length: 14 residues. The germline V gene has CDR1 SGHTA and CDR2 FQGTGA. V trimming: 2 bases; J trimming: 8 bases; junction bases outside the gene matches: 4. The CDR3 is CASSLAGGSHEQFF. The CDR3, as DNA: TGTGCCAGCAGCTTAGCGGGAGGGAGTCATGAGCAGTTCTTC.

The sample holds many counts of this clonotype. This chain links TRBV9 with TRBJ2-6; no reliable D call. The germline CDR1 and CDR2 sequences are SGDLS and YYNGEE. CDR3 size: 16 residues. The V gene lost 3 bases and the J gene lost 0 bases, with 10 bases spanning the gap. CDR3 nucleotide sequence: TGTGCCAGCAGCGCCCGACACTACTCTGGGGCCAACGTCCTGACTTTC. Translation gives CASSARHYSGANVLTF.

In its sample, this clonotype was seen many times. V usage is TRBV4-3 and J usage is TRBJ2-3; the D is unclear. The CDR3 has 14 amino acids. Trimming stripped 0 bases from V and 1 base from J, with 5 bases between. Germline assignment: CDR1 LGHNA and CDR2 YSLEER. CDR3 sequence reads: CASSQEPRTDTQYF. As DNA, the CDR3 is TGCGCCAGCAGCCAAGAGCCACGCACAGATACGCAGTATTTT.

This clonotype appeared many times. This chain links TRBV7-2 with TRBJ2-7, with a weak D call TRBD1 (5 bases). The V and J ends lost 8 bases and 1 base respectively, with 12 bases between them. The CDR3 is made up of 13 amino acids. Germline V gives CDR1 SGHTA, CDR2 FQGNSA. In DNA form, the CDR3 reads TGTGCCAGCGGCCGGACACCTTCCTACGAGCAGTACTTC. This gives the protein CASGRTPSYEQYF.

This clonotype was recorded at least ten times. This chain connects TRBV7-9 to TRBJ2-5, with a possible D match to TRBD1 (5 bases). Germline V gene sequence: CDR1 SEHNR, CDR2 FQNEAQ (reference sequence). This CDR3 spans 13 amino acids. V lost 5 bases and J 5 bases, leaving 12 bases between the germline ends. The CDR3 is CASSPKGPETQYF. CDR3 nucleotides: TGTGCCAGCAGCCCAAAGGGGCCGGAGACCCAGTACTTC.

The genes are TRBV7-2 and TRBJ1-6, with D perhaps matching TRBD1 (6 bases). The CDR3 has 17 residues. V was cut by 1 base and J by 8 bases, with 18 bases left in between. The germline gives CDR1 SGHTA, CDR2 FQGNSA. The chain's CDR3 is CASSLVPGQFSYSPLHF. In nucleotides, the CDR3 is TGTGCCAGCAGCTTAGTCCCCGGACAGTTTTCCTATTCACCCCTCCACTTT. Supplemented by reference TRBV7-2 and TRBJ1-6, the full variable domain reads GAGVSQSPSNKVTEKGKDVELRCDPISGHTALYWYRQSLGQGLEFLIYFQGNSAPDKSGLPSDRFSAERTGGSVSTLTIQRTQQEDSAVYLCASSLVPGQFSYSPLHFGNGTRLTVT.

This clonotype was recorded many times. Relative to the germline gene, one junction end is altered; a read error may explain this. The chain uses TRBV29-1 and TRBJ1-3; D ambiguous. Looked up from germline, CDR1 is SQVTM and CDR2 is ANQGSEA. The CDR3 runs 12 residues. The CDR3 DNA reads TGCAGCGTCTTGACGCCTGGTAACACCATATATTTT. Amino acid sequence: CSVLTPGNTIYF.

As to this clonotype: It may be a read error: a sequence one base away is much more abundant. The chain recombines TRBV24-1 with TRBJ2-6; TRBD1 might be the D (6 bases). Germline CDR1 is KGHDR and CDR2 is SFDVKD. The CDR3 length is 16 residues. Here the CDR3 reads CATESAGVSGAKVLTF. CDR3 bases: TGTGCCACCGAGAGCGCAGGGGTCTCTGGGGCCAAAGTCCTGACTTTC.

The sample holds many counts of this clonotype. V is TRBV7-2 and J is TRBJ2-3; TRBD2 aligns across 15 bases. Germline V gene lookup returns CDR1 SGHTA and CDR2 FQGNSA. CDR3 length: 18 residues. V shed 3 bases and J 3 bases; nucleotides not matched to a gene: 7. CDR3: CASSFPLGTSGRTDTQYF. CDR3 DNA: TGTGCCAGCAGCTTTCCCCTCGGGACTAGCGGGAGGACAGATACGCAGTATTTT.

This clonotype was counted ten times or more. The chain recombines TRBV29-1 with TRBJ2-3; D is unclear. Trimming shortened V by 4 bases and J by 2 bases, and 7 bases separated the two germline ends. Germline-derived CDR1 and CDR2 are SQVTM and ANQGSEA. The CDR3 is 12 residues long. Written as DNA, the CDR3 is TGCAGCGTTGCTGGAGACACAGATACGCAGTATTTT. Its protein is CSVAGDTDTQYF.

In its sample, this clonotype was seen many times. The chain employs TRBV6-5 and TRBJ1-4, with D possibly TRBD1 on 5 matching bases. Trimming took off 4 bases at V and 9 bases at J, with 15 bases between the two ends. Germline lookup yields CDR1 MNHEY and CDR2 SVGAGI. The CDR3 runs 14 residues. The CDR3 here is CASSFTGDQQKLFF. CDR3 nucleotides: TGTGCCAGCAGTTTCACAGGTGATCAACAAAAACTGTTTTTT.

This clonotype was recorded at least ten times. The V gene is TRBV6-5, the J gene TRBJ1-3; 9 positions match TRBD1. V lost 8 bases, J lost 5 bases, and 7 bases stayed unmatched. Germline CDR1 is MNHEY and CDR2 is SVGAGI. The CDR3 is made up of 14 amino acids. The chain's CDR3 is CASGRDRERNTIYF. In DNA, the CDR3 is TGTGCCAGCGGTCGGGACAGGGAAAGAAACACCATATATTTT.

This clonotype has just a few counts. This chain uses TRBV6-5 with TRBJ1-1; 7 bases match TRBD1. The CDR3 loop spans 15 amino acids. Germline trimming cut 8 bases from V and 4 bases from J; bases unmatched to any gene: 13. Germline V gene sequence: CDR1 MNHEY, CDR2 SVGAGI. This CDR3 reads CASRLNRGDSTEAFF. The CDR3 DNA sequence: TGTGCCAGCCGACTGAACAGGGGTGACAGCACTGAAGCTTTCTTT.

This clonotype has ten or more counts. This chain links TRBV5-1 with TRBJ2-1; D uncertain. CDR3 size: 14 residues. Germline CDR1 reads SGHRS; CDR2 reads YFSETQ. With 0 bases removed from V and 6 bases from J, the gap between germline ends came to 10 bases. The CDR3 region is CASSLVPARNEQFF. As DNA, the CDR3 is TGCGCCAGCAGCTTGGTGCCCGCCCGCAATGAGCAGTTCTTC. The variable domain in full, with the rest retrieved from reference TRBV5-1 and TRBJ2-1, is KAGVTQTPRYLIKTRGQQVTLSCSPISGHRSVSWYQQTPGQGLQFLFEYFSETQRNKGNFPGRFSGRQFSNSRSEMNVSTLELGDSALYLCASSLVPARNEQFFGPGTRLTVL.

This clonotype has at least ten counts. The DNA of the CDR3 is TGTGCCAGCAGTTTAGGGACAATGACTTATGGCTACACCTTC. Amino acid sequence: CASSLGTMTYGYTF. The V gene is TRBV12-3 or TRBV12-4, the J gene TRBJ1-2, with a tentative D call TRBD1 (5 bases). The CDR3 runs 14 residues. Trimming took 1 base from V and 5 from J, leaving 11 bases between them.

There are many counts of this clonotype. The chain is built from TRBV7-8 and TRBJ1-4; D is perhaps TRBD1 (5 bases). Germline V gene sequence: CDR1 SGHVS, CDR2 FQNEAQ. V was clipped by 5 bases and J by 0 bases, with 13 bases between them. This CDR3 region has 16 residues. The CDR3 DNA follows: TGTGCCAGCAGCGGGGGGACGGTTGCAACTAATGAAAAACTGTTTTTT. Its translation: CASSGGTVATNEKLFF.

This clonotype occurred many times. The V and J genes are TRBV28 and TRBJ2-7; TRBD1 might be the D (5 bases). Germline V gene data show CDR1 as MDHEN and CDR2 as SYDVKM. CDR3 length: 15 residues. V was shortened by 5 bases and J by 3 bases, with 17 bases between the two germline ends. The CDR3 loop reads CASSPRQRWHYEQYF. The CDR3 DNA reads TGTGCCAGCAGTCCCCGACAGAGATGGCACTACGAGCAGTACTTC.

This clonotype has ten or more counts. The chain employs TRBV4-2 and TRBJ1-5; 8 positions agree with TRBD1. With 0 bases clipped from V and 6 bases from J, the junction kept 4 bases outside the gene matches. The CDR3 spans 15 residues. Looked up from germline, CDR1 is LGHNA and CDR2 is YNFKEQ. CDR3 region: CASSQDGTGGQPQHF. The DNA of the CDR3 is TGTGCCAGCAGCCAAGACGGGACAGGTGGTCAGCCCCAGCATTTT.

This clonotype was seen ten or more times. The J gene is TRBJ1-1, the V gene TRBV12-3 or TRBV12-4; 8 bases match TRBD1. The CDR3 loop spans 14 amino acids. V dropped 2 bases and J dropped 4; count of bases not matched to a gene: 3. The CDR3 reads CASSLYRGTTEAFF. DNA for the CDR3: TGTGCCAGCAGTTTATACAGGGGGACCACTGAAGCTTTCTTT.

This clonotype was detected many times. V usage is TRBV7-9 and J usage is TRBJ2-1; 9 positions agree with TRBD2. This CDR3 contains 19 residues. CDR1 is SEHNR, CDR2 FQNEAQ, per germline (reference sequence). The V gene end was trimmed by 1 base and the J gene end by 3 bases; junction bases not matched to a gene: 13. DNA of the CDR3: TGTGCCAGCAGCTTAGTATTCGGTAGCGGGGGCCTTAACTACAATGAGCAGTTCTTC. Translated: CASSLVFGSGGLNYNEQFF.

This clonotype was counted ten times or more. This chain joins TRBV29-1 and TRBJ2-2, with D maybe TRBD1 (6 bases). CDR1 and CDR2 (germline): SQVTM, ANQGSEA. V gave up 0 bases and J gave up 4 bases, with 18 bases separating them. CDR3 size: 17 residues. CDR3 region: CSVEDLGGQHGTGELFF. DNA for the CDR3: TGCAGCGTTGAAGATCTTGGGGGACAACACGGCACCGGGGAGCTGTTTTTT.

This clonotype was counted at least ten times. The CDR3: CSAGEQGMVWAFF. The CDR3 coding sequence is TGCAGTGCTGGGGAGCAGGGGATGGTATGGGCTTTCTTT. This chain joins TRBV20-1 and TRBJ1-1, with TRBD1 as a possible D gene (6 bases). Germline-derived CDR1 and CDR2 are DFQATT and SNEGSKA (reference sequence). This CDR3 is 13 amino acids long. The V end lost 5 bases, the J end lost 11 bases, and 21 bases lay between the germline ends.

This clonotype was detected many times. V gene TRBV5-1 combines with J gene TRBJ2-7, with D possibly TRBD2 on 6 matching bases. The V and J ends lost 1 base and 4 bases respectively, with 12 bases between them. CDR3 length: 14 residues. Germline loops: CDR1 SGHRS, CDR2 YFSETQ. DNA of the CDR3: TGCGCCAGCAGCTTGTGGCAGGGAGGATACGAGCAGTACGTC. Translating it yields CASSLWQGGYEQYV.

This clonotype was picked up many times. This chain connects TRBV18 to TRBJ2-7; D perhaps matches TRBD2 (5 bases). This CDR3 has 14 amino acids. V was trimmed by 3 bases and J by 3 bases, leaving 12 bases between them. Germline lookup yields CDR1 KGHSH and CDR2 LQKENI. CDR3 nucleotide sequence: TGTGCCAGCTCACCCCCACGAGGGAACTACGAGCAGTACTTC. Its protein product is CASSPPRGNYEQYF.

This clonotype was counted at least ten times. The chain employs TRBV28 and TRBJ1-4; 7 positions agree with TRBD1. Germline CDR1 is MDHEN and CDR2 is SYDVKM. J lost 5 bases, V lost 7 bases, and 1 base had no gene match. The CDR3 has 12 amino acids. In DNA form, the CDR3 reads TGTGCCAGCAAACAGGGGAATGAAAAACTGTTTTTT. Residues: CASKQGNEKLFF.

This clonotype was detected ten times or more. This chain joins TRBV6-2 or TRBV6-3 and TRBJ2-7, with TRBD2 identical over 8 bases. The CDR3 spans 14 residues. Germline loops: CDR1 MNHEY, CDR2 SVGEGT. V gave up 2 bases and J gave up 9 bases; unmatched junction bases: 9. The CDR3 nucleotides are TGTGCCAGCAGTTACACGGGAGGGCCGCTCGGGCAGTACTTC. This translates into CASSYTGGPLGQYF.

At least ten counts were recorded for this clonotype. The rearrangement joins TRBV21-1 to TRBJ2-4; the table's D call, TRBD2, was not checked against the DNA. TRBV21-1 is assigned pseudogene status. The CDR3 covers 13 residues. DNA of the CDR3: TGTGCCAGCAGTGCGGCCCACGAAAACATTCAGTACTTC. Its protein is CASSAAHENIQYF.

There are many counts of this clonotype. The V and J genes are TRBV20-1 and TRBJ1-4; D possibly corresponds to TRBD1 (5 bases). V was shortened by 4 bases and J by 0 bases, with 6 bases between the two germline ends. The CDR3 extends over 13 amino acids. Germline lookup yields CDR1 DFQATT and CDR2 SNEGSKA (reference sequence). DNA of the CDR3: TGCAGTGCTATGACAGCAACTAATGAAAAACTGTTTTTT. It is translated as CSAMTATNEKLFF.

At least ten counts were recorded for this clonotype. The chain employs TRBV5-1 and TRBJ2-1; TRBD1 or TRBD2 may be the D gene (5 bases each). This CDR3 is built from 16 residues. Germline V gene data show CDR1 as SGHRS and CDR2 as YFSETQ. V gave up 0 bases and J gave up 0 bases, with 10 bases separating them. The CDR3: CASSLVGASSYNEQFF. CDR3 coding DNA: TGCGCCAGCAGCTTGGTCGGGGCGAGCTCCTACAATGAGCAGTTCTTC.

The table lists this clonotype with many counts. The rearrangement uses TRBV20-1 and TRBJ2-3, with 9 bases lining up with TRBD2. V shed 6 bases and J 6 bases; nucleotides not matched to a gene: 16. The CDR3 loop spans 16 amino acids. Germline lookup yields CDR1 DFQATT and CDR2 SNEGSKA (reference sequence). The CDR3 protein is CSAIASGGPGADTQYF. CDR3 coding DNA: TGCAGTGCCATAGCCAGCGGGGGGCCCGGGGCGGATACGCAGTATTTT.